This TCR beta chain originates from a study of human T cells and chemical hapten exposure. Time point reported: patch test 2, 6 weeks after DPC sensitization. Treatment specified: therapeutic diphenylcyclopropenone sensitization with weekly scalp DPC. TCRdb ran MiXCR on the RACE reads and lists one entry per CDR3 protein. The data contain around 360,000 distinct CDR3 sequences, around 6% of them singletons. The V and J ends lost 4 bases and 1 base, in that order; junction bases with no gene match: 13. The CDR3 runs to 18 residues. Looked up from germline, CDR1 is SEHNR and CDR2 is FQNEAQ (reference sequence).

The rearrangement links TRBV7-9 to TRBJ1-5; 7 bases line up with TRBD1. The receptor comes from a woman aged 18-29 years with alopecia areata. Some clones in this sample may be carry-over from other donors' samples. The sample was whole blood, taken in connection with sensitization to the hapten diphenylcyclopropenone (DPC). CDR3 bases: TGTGCCAGCAGCTCGACAGGGAAAGGAGAGGCAAGCAATCAGCCCCAGCATTTT. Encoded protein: CASSSTGKGEASNQPQHF. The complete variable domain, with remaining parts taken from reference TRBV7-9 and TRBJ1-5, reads DTGVSQNPRHKITKRGQNVTFRCDPISEHNRLYWYRQTLGQGPEFLTYFQNEAQLEKSRLLSDRFSAERPKGSFSTLEIQRTEQGDSAMYLCASSSTGKGEASNQPQHFGDGTRLSIL.